Following are 8 T cell receptor beta chains from one sample sequenced in a study of cytomegalovirus exposure and HLA in healthy donors. Primers for the PCR totalled 60 Vbeta and 13 Jbeta. The repertoire was sequenced with immunoSEQ multiplex PCR; TCRdb's copy has only in-frame clones and lacks some. The profile shows 160,000 or so clones, around 81% of them singletons. The sample was PBMCs. These receptors were collected from a man in his forties or fifties in good health and CMV-seronegative.

This chain joins TRBV7-2 and TRBJ2-7; 11 nucleotides agree with TRBD2. There are 16 residues in the CDR3. Germline values: CDR1 SGHTA, CDR2 FQGNSA. V was clipped by 5 bases and J by 7 bases; unmatched bases: 13. CDR3 DNA: TGTGCCAGCAGCCTACTCTTTAGCGGGAGGGATTATGAGCAGTACTTC. Translation: CASSLLFSGRDYEQYF.

This sequence joins TRBV6-6 and TRBJ1-4, with D possibly TRBD1 on 6 matching bases. The CDR3 has 14 amino acids. Trimming removed 3 bases at V and 5 bases at J, with 10 bases between. From germline, CDR1 is MNHNY and CDR2 SVGAGI (reference sequence). The DNA for the CDR3 is TGTGCCAGCAGTTATGGGACACTAAATGAAAAACTGTTTTTT. Its protein is CASSYGTLNEKLFF.

This clone was seen more than once but under ten times. The gene calls are TRBV14 and TRBJ2-5; 9 bases are shared with TRBD2. Germline assignment: CDR1 SGHDN and CDR2 FVKESK. V was pared by 3 bases and J by 5 bases, with 22 bases of the junction left unmatched. The CDR3 has 20 amino acids. The CDR3 region is CASSHRWRGLARERVETQYF. CDR3 in DNA: TGTGCCAGCAGCCACCGATGGAGGGGACTAGCCCGGGAGAGAGTGGAGACCCAGTACTTC.

The J gene is TRBJ2-4, the V gene TRBV10-3, with D maybe TRBD2 (6 bases). Trimming cost V 5 bases and J 9 bases, with 14 bases left between them. The CDR3 is 13 residues long. CDR1 and CDR2 from the germline V gene are ENHRY and SYGVKD. CDR3 residues: CAISNSGVGIQYF. The CDR3, as DNA: TGTGCCATCAGTAATTCGGGGGTAGGCATTCAGTACTTC.

This clone was seen a handful of times. The gene calls are TRBV6-5 and TRBJ1-2; D not certain. Trimming cost V 0 bases and J 2 bases, with 13 bases left between them. This CDR3 contains 16 residues. Germline CDR1 reads MNHEY; CDR2 reads SVGAGI. The CDR3 nucleotides are TGTGCCAGCAGTTACTCCGGGGTAAGCCCCAACTATGGCTACACCTTC. It translates to CASSYSGVSPNYGYTF.

The chain recombines TRBV7-2 with TRBJ2-1, with 9 bases matching TRBD2. The CDR3 runs 15 residues. V dropped 5 bases and J dropped 5; count of bases not matched to a gene: 7. Germline V gene sequence: CDR1 SGHTA, CDR2 FQGNSA. CDR3 loop: CASSLRRGGNNEQFF. In DNA form, the CDR3 reads TGTGCCAGCAGCCTTAGGCGGGGGGGGAACAATGAGCAGTTCTTC. The entire variable domain, with the rest obtained from reference TRBV7-2 and TRBJ2-1, is as follows: GAGVSQSPSNKVTEKGKDVELRCDPISGHTALYWYRQSLGQGLEFLIYFQGNSAPDKSGLPSDRFSAERTGGSVSTLTIQRTQQEDSAVYLCASSLRRGGNNEQFFGPGTRLTVL.

The CDR3 sequence is CASSSSTGELFF. CDR3 bases: TGTGCCAGCAGCTCTAGTACCGGGGAGCTGTTTTTT. The genes are TRBV7-8 and TRBJ2-2; D is unresolved. Trimming left V 4 bases short and J 5 bases short, with 5 bases between. The CDR3 consists of 12 residues. CDR1 and CDR2 from the germline V gene are SGHVS and FQNEAQ.

The chain has TRBV7-9 and TRBJ2-1, with a possible D match to TRBD1 (6 bases). V was clipped by 5 bases and J by 2 bases, with 13 bases between them. There are 15 residues in the CDR3. Germline values: CDR1 SEHNR, CDR2 FQNEAQ (reference sequence). The CDR3 is CASSPQGTPYNEQFF. The CDR3 bases are TGTGCCAGCAGCCCTCAGGGGACCCCCTACAATGAGCAGTTCTTC.